This T cell receptor beta chain came from a study of technical replicates of blood from four donors (dated by TCRdb to between 2016 and 2019). Libraries were made using the immunoSEQ multiplex PCR assay. As stored in TCRdb, this immuneACCESS dataset retains in-frame rearrangements with V and J assigned. A fraction of the clones does not appear; measured against another copy, unresolved V genes explain less than half of the discrepancy, and the remainder lacks a known reason. Across this sample there are roughly 45,000 clones, with around 90% seen only once. Together, the top ten hold 3% to 4% of the sample. Regarding this clone: It lacks a known antigen. No base-level quality is on record; no much larger clone is a single base apart.

V loses 0 bases of germline sequence and J loses 4 bases, and the interval between the two ends is 15 bases. The germline V gene supplies CDR1 MNHEY and CDR2 SVGAGI. Spanning cysteine to phenylalanine, the CDR3 consists of 16 amino acids. The sequence is cut down to CDR3 DNA, 48 bases in frame from base 1. The chain is encoded by TRBV6-5 joined to TRBJ2-5, and TRBD1 may be the D gene, going by 6 matching bases. Sequencing was carried out using PBMCs. The origin of this receptor is a human donor in good health. Some clones in this sample may be carry-over from other donors' samples. The CDR3 in this case is CASSYSTGAQGETQYF. The DNA reads TGTGCCAGCAGTTACTCGACTGGGGCACAGGGAGAGACCCAGTACTTC.